The 21 T cell receptor beta chains below come from one sample, sequenced in a study of T cell responses to AZD1222 COVID-19 vaccine. Here immunoSEQ multiplex PCR was the method, and the copy in TCRdb shows in-frame clones only, minus some. The sample records about 160,000 clones, 92% being singletons. The sample was peripheral blood, taken 28 days after the second AZD1222 dose. The receptors derive from an adult who received the AZD1222 COVID-19 vaccine.

The chain recombines TRBV19 with TRBJ2-7, with 16 bases fitting TRBD2. With V trimmed by 4 bases and J by 5 bases, 11 bases remained unmatched. CDR3 size: 18 residues. From germline, CDR1 is LNHDA and CDR2 SQIVND (reference sequence). The CDR3 region is CASSRRPGTSGRAHEQYF. The CDR3 coding sequence is TGTGCCAGTAGTAGGCGACCGGGGACTAGCGGGAGGGCCCACGAGCAGTACTTC.

This chain joins TRBV19 and TRBJ2-6; 7 nucleotides align to TRBD1. J was trimmed by 0 bases and V by 6 bases; bases with no gene match: 11. The CDR3 length is 18 residues. Germline V gives CDR1 LNHDA, CDR2 SQIVND (reference sequence). CDR3 loop: CASRRGHKISSGANVLTF. In nucleotides, the CDR3 is TGTGCCAGTAGGAGGGGGCACAAGATAAGCTCTGGGGCCAACGTCCTGACTTTC.

The chain links TRBV29-1 to TRBJ2-3; TRBD2 matches 14 bases. V shed 6 bases, J shed 4 bases, and the junction held 12 bases outside the gene matches. The CDR3 covers 17 residues. Per the germline V gene, CDR1 is SQVTM and CDR2 is ANQGSEA. DNA for the CDR3: TGCAGCGTGGCCTCCCCGGGACTAGCGGGAGTTGCAGATACGCAGTATTTT. It translates to CSVASPGLAGVADTQYF.

The chain combines TRBV28 with TRBJ1-2; tentative D call: TRBD1 (6 bases). The V end lost 7 bases, the J end lost 5 bases, and 20 bases lay between the germline ends. The CDR3 length is 15 residues. Germline V gene lookup returns CDR1 MDHEN and CDR2 SYDVKM. The CDR3 sequence: CASTRSRPGAYGYTF. The CDR3 DNA is TGTGCCAGCACCCGTAGTCGGCCGGGGGCGTATGGCTACACCTTC.

This chain connects TRBV3-1 (or the pseudogene TRBV3-2) to TRBJ2-1; 15 bases match TRBD2. Germline V lookup: CDR1 LGHDT, CDR2 YNNKEL (reference sequence). CDR3 length: 19 amino acids. V was clipped by 6 bases and J by 1 base; unmatched bases: 10. For the CDR3, the DNA is TGTGCCAGCAGTGGACTAGCGGGAGGGCCGGGGAAGTCCTACAATGAGCAGTTCTTC. It is translated as CASSGLAGGPGKSYNEQFF.

Notes on this clone: The identical CDR3 is also encoded by other nucleotide sequences in the sample. The J gene is TRBJ1-5, the V gene TRBV28; D ambiguous. CDR1 is MDHEN and CDR2 is SYDVKM in the germline V gene. The CDR3 sequence is 13 residues long. The ends were cut back, 5 bases at V and 0 bases at J, with 5 bases in the middle. The CDR3 bases are TGTGCCAGCAGTCCAGATAGCAATCAGCCCCAGCATTTT. This gives the protein CASSPDSNQPQHF.

This chain uses TRBV19 with TRBJ1-1, with 8 bases matching TRBD1. This CDR3 contains 14 residues. Per germline, CDR1 LNHDA and CDR2 SQIVND (reference sequence). J gave up 7 bases and V 0 bases, and 4 bases lay outside the gene matches. The CDR3: CASSIDAGGYEAFF. The CDR3 DNA reads as TGTGCCAGTAGTATAGATGCAGGGGGCTATGAAGCTTTCTTT. The complete variable domain, with remaining parts taken from reference TRBV19 and TRBJ1-1, reads DGGITQSPKYLFRKEGQNVTLSCEQNLNHDAMYWYRQDPGQGLRLIYYSQIVNDFQKGDIAEGYSVSREKKESFPLTVTSAQKNPTAFYLCASSIDAGGYEAFFGQGTRLTVV.

The chain joins TRBV10-3 to TRBJ1-2; 10 nucleotides agree with TRBD1. The CDR3 totals 16 residues. Unmatched junction bases numbered 5, after V lost 4 bases and J lost 0 bases. CDR1 and CDR2 from the germline V gene are ENHRY and SYGVKD. In DNA, the CDR3 is TGTGCCATCAGTGTTGACAGGGGGCTGTCTAACTATGGCTACACCTTC. It yields the protein CAISVDRGLSNYGYTF.

The chain uses TRBV5-1 and TRBJ1-4; D is undetermined. Germline lookup yields CDR1 SGHRS and CDR2 YFSETQ. V lost 4 bases and J lost 0, with 7 bases in between. The CDR3 covers 14 residues. In nucleotides, the CDR3 is TGCGCCAGCAGCATGTCAGCAACTAATGAAAAACTGTTTTTT. Translation gives CASSMSATNEKLFF.

This chain joins TRBV5-1 and TRBJ2-3, with no clear D. There are 16 residues in the CDR3. The germline CDR1 and CDR2 sequences are SGHRS and YFSETQ. V was trimmed by 4 bases and J by 0 bases, leaving 15 bases between them. DNA of the CDR3: TGCGCCAGCAGCAGATATCGCGCAGCTAGCACAGATACGCAGTATTTT. Amino acids: CASSRYRAASTDTQYF.

This sequence joins TRBV7-3 and TRBJ1-1; 7 nucleotides match TRBD1. CDR1 is SGHTA and CDR2 is FQGTGA in the germline V gene. V was pared by 2 bases and J by 3 bases, with 0 bases of the junction left unmatched. This CDR3 is 13 amino acids long. The CDR3 protein is CASSLQGDTEAFF. The DNA of the CDR3 is TGTGCCAGCAGCTTACAGGGGGACACTGAAGCTTTCTTT.

CDR3 DNA sequence: TGCGCCAGCAGCCAAGAGAGTCCTTGGGCTGCTTTCTTT. The encoded protein is CASSQESPWAAFF. V usage is TRBV4-1 and J usage is TRBJ1-1; D uncertain. The CDR3 is made up of 13 amino acids. Germline CDR1 is MGHRA and CDR2 is YSYEKL. Trimming shortened V by 0 bases and J by 11 bases, and 13 bases separated the two germline ends.

This chain links TRBV27 with TRBJ2-5; 8 nucleotides line up with TRBD1. CDR3 length equals 16 residues. V gave up 0 bases and J gave up 3 bases; unmatched junction bases: 6. CDR1 and CDR2 (germline): MNHEY, SMNVEV (reference sequence). The CDR3 coding sequence is TGTGCCAGCAGTTTATCTTCCGGACAGGGAGAAGAGACCCAGTACTTC. Protein: CASSLSSGQGEETQYF.

The chain uses TRBV5-5 and TRBJ1-4; D uncertain. The CDR3 totals 13 residues. The germline V gene encodes CDR1 SGHKS and CDR2 YYEKEE (reference sequence). V was shortened by 4 bases and J by 3 bases, with 7 bases between the two germline ends. The CDR3 protein is CASSPRPNEKLFF. The CDR3 nucleotides read TGTGCCAGCAGCCCCAGACCTAATGAAAAACTGTTTTTT.

The chain carries TRBV9 and TRBJ1-1, with TRBD1 identical over 8 bases. Germline V CDR1 and CDR2: SGDLS, YYNGEE. Trimming cost V 7 bases and J 2 bases; bases outside gene matches: 4. The CDR3 contains 13 residues. For the CDR3, the DNA is TGTGCCAGCCAATCAGGGGGCAACACTGAAGCTTTCTTT. Its protein product is CASQSGGNTEAFF.

The CDR3 is CASTNPAGGGQPQHF. CDR3 nucleotides: TGTGCCAGCACCAACCCGGCGGGGGGCGGTCAGCCCCAGCATTTT. V is TRBV28 and J is TRBJ1-5; a possible D gene is TRBD1 (6 bases). The CDR3 is 15 amino acids. The V gene's germline CDR1 is MDHEN and CDR2 SYDVKM. V gave up 7 bases and J gave up 6 bases, with 19 bases separating them.

V usage is TRBV19 and J usage is TRBJ2-3; D gene uncertain. The germline V gene encodes CDR1 LNHDA and CDR2 SQIVND (reference sequence). The V gene lost 3 bases and the J gene lost 5 bases, with 12 bases spanning the gap. The CDR3 has 14 residues. CDR3 DNA sequence: TGTGCCAGTAGTATTCTCCTAGATCAAGATACGCAGTATTTT. Protein sequence: CASSILLDQDTQYF.

This clone was recorded only once. The chain couples TRBV29-1 to TRBJ1-1, with D unresolved. Deletions cut 4 bases from V and 0 bases from J, with 9 bases between. CDR1 and CDR2 from the germline V gene are SQVTM and ANQGSEA. The CDR3 is made up of 13 amino acids. CDR3 region: CSVGGVMNTEAFF. CDR3 nucleotides: TGCAGCGTTGGGGGAGTCATGAACACTGAAGCTTTCTTT.

The rearrangement links TRBV11-2 to TRBJ1-2; D possibly corresponds to TRBD1 (6 bases). CDR3 size: 14 residues. The V gene's germline CDR1 is SGHAT and CDR2 FQNNGV. The ends were cut back, 6 bases at V and 5 bases at J, with 16 bases in the middle. CDR3 nucleotides: TGTGCCAGCAGAAGAACAGGGATCGCGTATGGCTACACCTTC. This gives the protein CASRRTGIAYGYTF.

The chain has TRBV30 and TRBJ2-2; TRBD1 is a possible D gene (5 bases). V was trimmed by 4 bases and J by 4 bases, leaving 7 bases between them. CDR3 length: 12 residues. Looked up from germline, CDR1 is GTSNPN and CDR2 is SVGIG (reference sequence). CDR3 in DNA: TGTGCCTGGAATCAGGGCACCGGGGAGCTGTTTTTT. It translates to CAWNQGTGELFF. The full variable domain, rest sourced from reference TRBV30 and TRBJ2-2, is SQTIHQWPATLVQPVGSPLSLECTVEGTSNPNLYWYRQAAGRGLQLLFYSVGIGQISSEVPQNLSASRPQDRQFILSSKKLLLSDSGFYLCAWNQGTGELFFGEGSRLTVL.

The V and J genes are TRBV4-1 and TRBJ1-1; 7 nucleotides match TRBD1. J lost 4 bases, V lost 0 bases, and 8 bases had no gene match. This CDR3 is 16 amino acids long. Germline lookup yields CDR1 MGHRA and CDR2 YSYEKL. The DNA of the CDR3 is TGCGCCAGCAGCCAAGATGGGTTGGCAGGGGGCACTGAAGCTTTCTTT. Its protein is CASSQDGLAGGTEAFF.